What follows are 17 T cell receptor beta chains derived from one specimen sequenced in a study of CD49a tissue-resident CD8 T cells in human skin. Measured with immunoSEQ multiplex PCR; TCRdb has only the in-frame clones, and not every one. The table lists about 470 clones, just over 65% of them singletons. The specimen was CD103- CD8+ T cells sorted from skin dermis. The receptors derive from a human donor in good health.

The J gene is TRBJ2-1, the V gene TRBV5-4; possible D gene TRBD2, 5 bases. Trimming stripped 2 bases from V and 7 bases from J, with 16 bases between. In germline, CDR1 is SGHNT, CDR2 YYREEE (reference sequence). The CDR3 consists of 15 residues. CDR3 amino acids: CASSLFYTGTNEQFF. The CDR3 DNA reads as TGTGCCAGCAGCTTATTTTATACGGGAACAAATGAGCAGTTCTTC. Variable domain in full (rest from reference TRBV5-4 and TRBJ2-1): ETGVTQSPTHLIKTRGQQVTLRCSSQSGHNTVSWYQQALGQGPQFIFQYYREEENGRGNFPPRFSGLQFPNYSSELNVNALELDDSALYLCASSLFYTGTNEQFFGPGTRLTVL.

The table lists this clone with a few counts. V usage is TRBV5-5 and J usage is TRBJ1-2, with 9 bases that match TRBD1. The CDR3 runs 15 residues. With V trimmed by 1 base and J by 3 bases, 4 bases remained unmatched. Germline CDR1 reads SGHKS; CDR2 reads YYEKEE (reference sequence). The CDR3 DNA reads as TGTGCCAGCAGCTTGCGGACAGGGGAGGACTATGGCTACACCTTC. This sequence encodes CASSLRTGEDYGYTF.

The CDR3 loop reads CASSQTSFTEAFF. The CDR3 DNA is TGTGCCAGCAGCCAAACATCCTTCACTGAAGCTTTCTTT. This rearrangement joins TRBV7-6 to TRBJ1-1, with D unresolved. The V and J ends lost 5 bases and 4 bases respectively, with 11 bases between them. The CDR3 spans 13 residues. The V gene's germline CDR1 is SGHVS and CDR2 FNYEAQ.

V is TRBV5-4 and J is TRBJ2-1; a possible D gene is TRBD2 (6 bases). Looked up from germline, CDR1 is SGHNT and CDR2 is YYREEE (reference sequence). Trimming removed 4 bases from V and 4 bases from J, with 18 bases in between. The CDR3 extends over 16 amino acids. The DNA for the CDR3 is TGTGCCAGCAGCGCCCCCCCATCTGGGAGGTACAATGAGCAGTTCTTC. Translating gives CASSAPPSGRYNEQFF.

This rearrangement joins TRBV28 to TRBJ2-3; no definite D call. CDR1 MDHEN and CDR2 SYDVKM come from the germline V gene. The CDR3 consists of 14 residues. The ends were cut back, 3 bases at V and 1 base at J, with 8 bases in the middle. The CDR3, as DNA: TGTGCCAGCAGTTTCTTGTCGGGCACAGATACGCAGTATTTT. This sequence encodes CASSFLSGTDTQYF.

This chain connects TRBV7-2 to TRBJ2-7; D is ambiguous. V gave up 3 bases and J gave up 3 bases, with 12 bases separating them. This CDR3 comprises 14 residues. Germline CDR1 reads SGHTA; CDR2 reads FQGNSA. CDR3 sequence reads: CASSFGVRGYEQYV. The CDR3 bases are TGTGCCAGCAGCTTTGGAGTCCGAGGCTACGAGCAGTACGTC.

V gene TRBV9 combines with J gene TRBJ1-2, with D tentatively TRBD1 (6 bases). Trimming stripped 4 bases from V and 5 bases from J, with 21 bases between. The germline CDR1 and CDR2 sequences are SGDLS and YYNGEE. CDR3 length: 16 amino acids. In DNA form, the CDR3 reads TGTGCCAGCAGCCCATACCTTTCAGGACAGCAATATGGCTACACCTTC. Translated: CASSPYLSGQQYGYTF.

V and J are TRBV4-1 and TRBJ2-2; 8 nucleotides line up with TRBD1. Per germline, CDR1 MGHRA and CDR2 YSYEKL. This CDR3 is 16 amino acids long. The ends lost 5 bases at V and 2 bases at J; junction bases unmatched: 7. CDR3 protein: CASSERDRTNTGELFF. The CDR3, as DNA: TGCGCCAGCAGCGAAAGGGACAGGACAAACACCGGGGAGCTGTTTTTT.

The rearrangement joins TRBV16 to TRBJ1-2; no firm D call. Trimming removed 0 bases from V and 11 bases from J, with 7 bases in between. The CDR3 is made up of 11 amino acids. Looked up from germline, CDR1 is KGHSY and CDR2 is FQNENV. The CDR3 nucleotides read TGTGCCAGCAGCCAATCCACAGTGTACACCTTC. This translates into CASSQSTVYTF.

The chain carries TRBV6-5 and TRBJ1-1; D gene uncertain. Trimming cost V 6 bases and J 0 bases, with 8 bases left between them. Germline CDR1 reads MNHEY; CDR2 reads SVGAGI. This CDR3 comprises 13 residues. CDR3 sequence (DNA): TGTGCCAGCAGAGACGCGGTGAACACTGAAGCTTTCTTT. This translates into CASRDAVNTEAFF.

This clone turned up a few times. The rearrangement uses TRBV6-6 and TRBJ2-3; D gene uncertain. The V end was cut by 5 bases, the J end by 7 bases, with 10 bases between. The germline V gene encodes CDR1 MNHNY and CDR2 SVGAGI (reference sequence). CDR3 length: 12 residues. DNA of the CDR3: TGTGCCAGCAGTCGCCCGCGGAATACGCAGTATTTT. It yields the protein CASSRPRNTQYF.

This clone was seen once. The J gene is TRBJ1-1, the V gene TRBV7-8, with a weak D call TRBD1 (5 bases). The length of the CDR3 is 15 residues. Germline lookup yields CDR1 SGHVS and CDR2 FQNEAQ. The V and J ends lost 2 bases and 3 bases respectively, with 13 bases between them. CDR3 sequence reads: CASSLSSGLYTEAFF. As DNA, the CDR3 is TGTGCCAGCAGCTTATCGTCAGGGCTGTACACTGAAGCTTTCTTT.

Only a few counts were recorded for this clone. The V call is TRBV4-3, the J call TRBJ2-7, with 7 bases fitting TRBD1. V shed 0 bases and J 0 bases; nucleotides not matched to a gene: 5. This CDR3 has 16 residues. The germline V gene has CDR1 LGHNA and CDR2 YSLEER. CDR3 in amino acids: CASSQERAGGSYEQYF. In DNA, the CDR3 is TGCGCCAGCAGCCAAGAAAGGGCAGGGGGCTCCTACGAGCAGTACTTC.

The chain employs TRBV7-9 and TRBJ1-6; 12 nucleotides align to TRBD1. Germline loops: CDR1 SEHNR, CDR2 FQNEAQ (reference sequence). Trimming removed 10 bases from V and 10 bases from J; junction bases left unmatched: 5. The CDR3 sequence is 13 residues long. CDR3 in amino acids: CATPGQGASPLHF. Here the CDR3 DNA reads TGTGCCACCCCGGGACAGGGGGCATCACCCCTCCACTTT.

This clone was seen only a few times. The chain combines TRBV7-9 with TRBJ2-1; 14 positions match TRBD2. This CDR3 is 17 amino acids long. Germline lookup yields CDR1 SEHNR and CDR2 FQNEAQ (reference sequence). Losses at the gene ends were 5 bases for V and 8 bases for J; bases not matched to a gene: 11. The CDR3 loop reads CASSPKTSGGAVYEQFF. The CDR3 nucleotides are TGTGCCAGCAGCCCTAAGACTAGCGGGGGGGCCGTCTATGAGCAGTTCTTC.

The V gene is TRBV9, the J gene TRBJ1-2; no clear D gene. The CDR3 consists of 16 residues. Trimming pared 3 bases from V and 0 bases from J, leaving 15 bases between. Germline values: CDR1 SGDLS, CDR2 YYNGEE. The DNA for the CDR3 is TGTGCCAGCAGCGGGCGGAACCAGCCAGCTAACTATGGCTACACCTTC. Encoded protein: CASSGRNQPANYGYTF.

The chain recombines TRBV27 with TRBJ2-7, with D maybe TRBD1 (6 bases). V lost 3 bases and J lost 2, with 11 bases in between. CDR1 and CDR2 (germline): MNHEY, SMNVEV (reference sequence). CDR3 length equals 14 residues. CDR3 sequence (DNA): TGTGCCAGCAGTTTTCAGGGGCCAACCTACGAGCAGTACTTC. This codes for CASSFQGPTYEQYF.